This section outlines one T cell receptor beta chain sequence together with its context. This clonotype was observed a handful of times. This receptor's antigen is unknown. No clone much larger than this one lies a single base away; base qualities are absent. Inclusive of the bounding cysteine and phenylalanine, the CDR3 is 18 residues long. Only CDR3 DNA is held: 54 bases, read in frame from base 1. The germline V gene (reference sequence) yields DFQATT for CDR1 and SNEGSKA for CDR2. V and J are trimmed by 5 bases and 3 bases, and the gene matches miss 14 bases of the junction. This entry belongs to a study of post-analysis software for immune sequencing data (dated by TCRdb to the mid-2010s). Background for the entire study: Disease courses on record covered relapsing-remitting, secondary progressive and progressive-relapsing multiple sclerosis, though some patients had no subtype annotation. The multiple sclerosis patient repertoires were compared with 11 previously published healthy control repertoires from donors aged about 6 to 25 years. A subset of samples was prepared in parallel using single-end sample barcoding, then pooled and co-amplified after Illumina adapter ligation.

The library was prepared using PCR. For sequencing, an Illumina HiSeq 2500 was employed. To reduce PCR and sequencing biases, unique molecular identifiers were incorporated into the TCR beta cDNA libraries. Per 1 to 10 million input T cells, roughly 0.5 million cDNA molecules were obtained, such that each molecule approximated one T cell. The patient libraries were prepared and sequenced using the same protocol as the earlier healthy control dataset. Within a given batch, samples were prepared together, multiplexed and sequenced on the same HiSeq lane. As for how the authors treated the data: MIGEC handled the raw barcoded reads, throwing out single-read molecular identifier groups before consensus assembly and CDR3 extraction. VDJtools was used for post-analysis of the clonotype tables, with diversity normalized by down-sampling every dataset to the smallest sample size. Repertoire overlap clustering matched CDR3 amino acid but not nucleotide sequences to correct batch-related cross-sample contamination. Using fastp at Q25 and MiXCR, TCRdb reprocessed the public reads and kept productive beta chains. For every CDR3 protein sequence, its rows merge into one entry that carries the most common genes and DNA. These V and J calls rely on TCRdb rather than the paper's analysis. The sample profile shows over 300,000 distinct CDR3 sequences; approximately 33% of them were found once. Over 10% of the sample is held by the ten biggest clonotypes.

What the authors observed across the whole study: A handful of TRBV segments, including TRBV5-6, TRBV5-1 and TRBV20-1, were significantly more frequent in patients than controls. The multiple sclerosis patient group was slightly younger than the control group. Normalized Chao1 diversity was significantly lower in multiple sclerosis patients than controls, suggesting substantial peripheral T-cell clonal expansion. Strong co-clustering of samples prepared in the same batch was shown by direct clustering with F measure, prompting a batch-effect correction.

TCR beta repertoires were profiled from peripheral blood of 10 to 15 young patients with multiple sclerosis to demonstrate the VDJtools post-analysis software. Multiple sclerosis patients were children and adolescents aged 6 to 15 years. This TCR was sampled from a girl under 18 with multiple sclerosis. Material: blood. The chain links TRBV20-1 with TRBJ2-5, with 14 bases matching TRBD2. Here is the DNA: TGCAGTGCTCCAACGGGGACTAGCGGGGGTACGGTAGAAGAGACCCAGTACTTC. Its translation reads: CSAPTGTSGGTVEETQYF.